This TCR beta chain was obtained from a study of PD-1 blockade in classical Hodgkin lymphoma (dated by TCRdb to the early 2020s). Context from the whole study: Nivolumab dosing was 3 mg/kg intravenously every 2 weeks, continuing until either disease progression or unacceptable toxicity. The study used CyTOF and TCR beta sequencing to define a peripheral blood immune signature of response to PD-1 blockade in classical Hodgkin lymphoma.

This specimen's time point label, per the study, means: cycle 1 day 1 (C1D1), immediately before nivolumab initiation. All trial patients had relapsed after autologous stem cell transplantation, with cohorts A, B and C differing in prior brentuximab vedotin exposure. Using a Miltenyi CD4+ T cell isolation kit, CD4+ T cells were purified from thawed PBMCs through magnetic negative selection. The trial cohort included around 56 patients with relapsed/refractory classical Hodgkin lymphoma, and each patient had a best overall response of complete response, partial response or progressive disease. In the multi-cohort phase II CheckMate 205 trial, trial patients received single-agent nivolumab. An independent review committee assessed best overall response by applying the 2007 International Working Group response criteria. Trial PBMCs were collected just before the start of nivolumab (C1D1) and during therapy at cycle 2 day 1 and cycle 4 day 1. After peripheral blood was drawn into 8 mL Vacutainer Cell Preparation Tubes, PBMCs were isolated by centrifugation and then cryopreserved. Purified CD4+ and CD8+ fractions were prepared only for cases where an additional PBMC sample was available. On LS columns in a quadroMACS separator, the magnetically labelled cells were depleted, and the flow-through was collected as the purified fraction.

The CDR3 has 14 amino acids, counting the end cysteine and phenylalanine. Of all the DNA, just the CDR3 is kept, 42 bases in frame from base 1. Trimming at the junction amounts to 6 bases on V and 0 bases on J, and the germline ends lie 8 bases apart. From the germline V gene, CDR1 is ENHRY and CDR2 is SYGVKD. Points the paper makes about the study in general: Only a single clinical trial cohort was studied, and what caused the repertoire differences, possibly disease activity or prior therapy, remained undefined. CD4+ but not CD8+ TCR diversity rose significantly by C4D1 (p=0.0027 vs p=0.16), most apparent in complete responders (p=0.02). Baseline TCR diversity was reported to be lower in newly diagnosed patients than in healthy donors, and even lower in relapsed/refractory patients. Baseline diversity similar to that of newly diagnosed patients was observed in trial patients achieving complete response, whereas significantly lower diversity was observed in partial responders and progressors. Diversity was lower in patients who began nivolumab less than 1 year after ASCT, so these patients were left out of later analyses to avoid confounding by immune reconstitution.

In regard to this clone: Its antigen has not been determined. No base-level quality is on record; no much larger clone is a single base apart.

Genomic DNA was isolated using the Qiagen DNeasy kit from unsorted PBMCs as well as from negatively selected CD4+ and CD8+ fractions. Using primers that anneal to V and J segments, immunoSEQ multiplex PCR amplified the TCR beta CDR3 regions. A synthetic immune receptor repertoire was used to minimize amplification bias, and any residual bias was removed computationally once sequencing was done. The published analysis was carried out like this. Repertoire diversity was quantified as the Shannon entropy index using custom Python scripts. Unsorted, CD4+ and CD8+ repertoires were analyzed separately, except in combined analyses where CD4+ and CD8+ sequences were merged in silico. Clonal expansion was defined as at least a 2-fold frequency increase after treatment relative to C1D1, with a pseudocount of 0.5 for undetected baseline clones. Singleton clones were defined as clones with 0 or 1 copy at C1D1, and non-singleton clones were defined as clones with 2 or more copies. Clones expanded in unsorted samples were labelled as CD4+, CD8+ or unknown by matching protein sequences in sorted samples from the same patient. Diversity changes from C1D1 to C4D1 were tested in paired samples using Wilcoxon tests. TCRdb retrieved this table from immuneACCESS and kept in-frame rearrangements only. Not all clones are present; in checked studies, unresolved V genes account for under half, and no reason is known for the remainder. Clonal size and the V and J genes are those of that table, whereas D and trimming came from the DNA. The sample contains about 31,000 clones, 85% to 90% of them found a single time. Jointly, the top ten make up roughly 2.2% of the sample.

The receptor comes from a human donor with classical Hodgkin lymphoma. The input for sequencing was CD4+ T cells from blood, taken at baseline. This sequence uses TRBV10-3 and TRBJ2-2, with the D gene not confidently named. The nucleotide sequence is TGTGCCATCAGGTCAGATGCGAACACCGGGGAGCTGTTTTTT. Its product reads: CAIRSDANTGELFF.